A single T cell receptor beta chain is shown here with its context. Its target is not known. Time point noted: newly diagnosed, previously untreated cHL patient sample. Thawed PBMCs supplied CD8+ T cells via magnetic negative selection. Comparison came from newly diagnosed, untreated classical Hodgkin lymphoma PBMCs. The sample is drawn from a study of PD-1 blockade in classical Hodgkin lymphoma. Study outcomes and limitations: In newly diagnosed patients, baseline TCR diversity was reportedly below that of healthy donors. The repertoire differences lack a defined cause, possibly disease activity or prior therapy.

Produced via immunoSEQ multiplex PCR; TCRdb's table is partial and in-frame only. The table lists around 23,000 clones, approximately 87% of them singletons. The CDR3 loop spans 14 amino acids. Germline V CDR1 and CDR2: SGHDT, YYEEEE. The V and J ends lost 3 bases and 4 bases, in that order; junction bases with no gene match: 5. The source of this sequence is a human donor with classical Hodgkin lymphoma. The V gene is TRBV5-6, the J gene TRBJ1-2; 8 bases fit TRBD1. The sequenced sample consisted of CD8+ T cells from blood. In DNA, the CDR3 is TGTGCCAGCAGCTATGGACAGGGTGTCTATGGCTACACCTTC. It is translated as CASSYGQGVYGYTF.